This T cell receptor (beta chain) comes out of a study of liver allograft versus peripheral blood T cells. In the study overall: Recipients' peripheral blood T cell receptor repertoires were compared with those in transplanted livers. Study results and caveats: Intragraft liver T cell receptor repertoires reportedly differed from peripheral blood repertoires.

The CDR3 loop spans 15 amino acids. The germline V gene has CDR1 SQVTM and CDR2 ANQGSEA. The ends lost 3 bases at V and 4 bases at J; junction bases unmatched: 8. In TCRdb, the reads were re-called with MiXCR into one record per CDR3 protein. The profile shows about 3,500 distinct CDR3 sequences, roughly 15% of them singletons. Sample share makes this clonotype medium-sized (0.01 to 0.1%). Its antigen is currently unknown. This sequence originates from a human patient who had a liver transplant. Some T cells may have come from the graft donor. V is TRBV29-1 and J is TRBJ2-3, with 9 bases identical to TRBD2. Here the CDR3 reads CSVDMASGVADTQYF. The CDR3 bases are TGCAGCGTTGATATGGCTAGCGGGGTCGCAGATACGCAGTATTTT.